In its sample, the clone carrying this TCR beta chain was seen once. This specimen comes from a study of blood T cell repertoires in COVID-19. Study as a whole: The United States, Italy and Spain were the sources of the acute and convalescent COVID-19 samples. From T cells, B-cell-depleted T cells, or PBMCs came the material, which was cDNA or gDNA.

Repertoires were generated with immunoSEQ multiplex PCR, while TCRdb's copy carries only in-frame clones and drops some. The table lists under 250,000 clones, approximately 89% of them singletons. This CDR3 contains 20 residues. In germline, CDR1 is SGHVS, CDR2 FQNEAQ. V gave up 5 bases and J gave up 0 bases, with 25 bases separating them. The TCR comes from a woman aged 60-75 years who had recovered from COVID-19. The sequencing input was peripheral blood. This sequence joins TRBV7-8 and TRBJ1-4; D may be TRBD1 (6 bases). The CDR3 sequence is CASSLTGFRVMGATNEKLFF. Written as DNA, the CDR3 is TGTGCCAGCAGCCTCACAGGGTTCCGTGTGATGGGAGCAACTAATGAAAAACTGTTTTTT.